The rows below give T cell receptor beta chains drawn from one sample of a study of T cell repertoires in cytomegalovirus infection. TCRdb re-called the reads through MiXCR, storing one row per CDR3 protein. The table includes approximately 500,000 distinct CDR3 sequences, 16% detected once. The sequencing input was CD8+ T cells from PBMCs. The receptors stem from a human donor in good health (CMV status not recorded). Some clones in this sample may be carry-over from other donors' samples. Each CDR3 is given with its conserved first and last residue. Expanded clones get a size class; other rows say once, few or many, or leave the size out.

CDR3 | size | V
CSARRKLTPSKNIQYF | few | TRBV20-1
CASSFGRGHSDYGYTF | many | TRBV27
CASSLDGGATYEQYF | few | TRBV5-1
CASSVEGYNSPLHF | - | TRBV9
CASSFWRNSNQPQHF | many | TRBV7-2
CASSSTASGYTF | few | TRBV5-6
CASSPETGQRRDGYTF | - | TRBV27
CASRDDRIRLDF | few | TRBV6-1
CSATPGRSTEAFF | - | TRBV20-1
CASSSRTGGADTEAFF | - | TRBV5-6
CASSLPPWRGASYNEQFF | many | TRBV19
CSARPLTGAYEQYF | - | TRBV20-1
CASSQRGWSGGLTDTQYF | many | TRBV4-1
CASSFRLAGAPGELFF | few | TRBV9
CASSIEFTARAYEQYF | - | TRBV19
CASSLGAKQYF | - | TRBV27
CASSLETRYNEQFF | - | TRBV5-1
CASSLAGTGIYGYTF | - | TRBV7-6
CASSHTERGDAGELFF | few | TRBV7-6
CASSPGQTVLNTEAFF | many | TRBV6-5
CASSWAGANVLTF | many | TRBV7-9
CASSEAPLGSNEQYF | many | TRBV6-1
CASSQEGPHTSGGAGDTQYF | few | TRBV4-2
CASSLGTYTSTDTQYF | many | TRBV12-3/TRBV12-4
CASSYNWGTRADQETQYF | many | TRBV2
CATSRDRGAEAFF | few | TRBV15
CASQTRGRVGEKLFF | many | TRBV27
CASSPERAPYEQYF | many | TRBV7-9
CASRGSSPRNQPQHF | many | TRBV28
CASSLDIWTSGGAYQETQYF | many | TRBV11-2
CASSLEGRLGNTIYF | few | TRBV7-9
CASSLALADGSGELFF | few | TRBV12-3/TRBV12-4
CASSIGGIYNVQFF | - | TRBV19
CAISDRTGANEKLFF | - | TRBV10-3
CASSLPSGTRSEQYF | many | TRBV7-9
CASRTGEAQFF | few | TRBV12-3/TRBV12-4
CASGLSQGLQPQHF | few | TRBV12-5
CASSVEVLREQFF | few | TRBV9
CASGENHRYGYTF | - | TRBV27
CASSLYLKGNTEAFF | few | TRBV28
CASSQGDSAGQPQHF | - | TRBV4-1
CASSLASSYEPYF | - | TRBV27
CASSLLDRGENTGELFF | many | TRBV7-3
CSVVRRVQLWPYNEQFF | many | TRBV29-1
CASSGPGLAGGSNTGELFF | - | TRBV11-2